This TCR beta chain derives from a study of spatial heterogeneity in lung cancer. Each CDR3 protein is one row after TCRdb ran MiXCR on the 5' RACE reads. Among roughly 2,000 distinct CDR3 sequences listed, approximately 35% were seen once. The time point here: sample taken at primary tumor resection. The donor group consisted of 55 to 85 patients who had untreated, early-stage non-small cell lung cancer. There are many counts of this clonotype. Antigen specificity is unknown. The study's findings and limits: Mutation counts in tumors were tracked by counts of expanded intratumoral alpha and beta TCRs. The estimate shows that only around 7% of tumor T cells were covered for alpha and approximately 13% for beta chains. As ubiquitous and regional nonsynonymous mutations varied, counts of ubiquitous and regional expanded TCRs tracked them, respectively.

V shed 2 bases, J shed 6 bases, and the junction held 6 bases outside the gene matches. The CDR3 is 14 residues long. Germline CDR1 reads MDHEN; CDR2 reads SYDVKM. This chain uses TRBV28 with TRBJ2-7; 8 nucleotides match TRBD2. The sequencing here drew on lung tumor tissue, taken at surgery. The receptor comes from a male donor with early-stage non-small cell lung cancer. This chain's CDR3 is CASSLGLAGLEQYF. The CDR3 region has the DNA TGTGCCAGCAGTTTAGGCCTAGCGGGCCTCGAGCAGTACTTC.